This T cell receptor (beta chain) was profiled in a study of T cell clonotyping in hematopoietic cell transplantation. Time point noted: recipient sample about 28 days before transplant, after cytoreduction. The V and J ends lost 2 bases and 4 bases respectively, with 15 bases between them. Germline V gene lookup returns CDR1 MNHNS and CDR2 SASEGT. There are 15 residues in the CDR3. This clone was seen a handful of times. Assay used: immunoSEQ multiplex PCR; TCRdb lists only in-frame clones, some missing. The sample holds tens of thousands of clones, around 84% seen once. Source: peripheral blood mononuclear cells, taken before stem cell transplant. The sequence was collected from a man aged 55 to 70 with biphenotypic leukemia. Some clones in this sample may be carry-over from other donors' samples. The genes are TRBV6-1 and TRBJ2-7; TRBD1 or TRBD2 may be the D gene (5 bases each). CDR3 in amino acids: CASSEPGDVQYEQYF. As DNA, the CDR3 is TGTGCCAGCAGTGAACCCGGGGACGTTCAATACGAGCAGTACTTC.